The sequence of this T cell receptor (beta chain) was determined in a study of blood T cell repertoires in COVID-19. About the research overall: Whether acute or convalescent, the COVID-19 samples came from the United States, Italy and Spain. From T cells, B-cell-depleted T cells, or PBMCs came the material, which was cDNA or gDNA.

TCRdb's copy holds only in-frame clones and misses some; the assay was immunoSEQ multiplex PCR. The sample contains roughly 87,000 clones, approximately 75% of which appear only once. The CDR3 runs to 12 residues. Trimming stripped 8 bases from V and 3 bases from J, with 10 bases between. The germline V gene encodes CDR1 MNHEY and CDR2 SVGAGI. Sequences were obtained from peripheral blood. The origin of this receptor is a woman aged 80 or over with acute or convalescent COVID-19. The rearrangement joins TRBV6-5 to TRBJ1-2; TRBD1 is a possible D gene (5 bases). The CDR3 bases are TGTGCCAGCGGGGGGACGGACTATGGCTACACCTTC. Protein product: CASGGTDYGYTF.